This T cell receptor beta chain came from a study of response to subunit inactivated influenza vaccine. Whole-study results and caveats: Few additional T cells are recruited per seasonal influenza vaccination, authors suggested.

TCRdb used MiXCR to reprocess the RT-PCR reads, holding one entry per CDR3 protein. This repertoire shows around 470,000 distinct CDR3 sequences, 6% to 9% found once; its top ten account for approximately 14%. The CDR3 runs 16 residues. The V gene end was trimmed by 8 bases and the J gene end by 9 bases; junction bases not matched to a gene: 15. CDR1 and CDR2 from the germline V gene are LNHNV and YYDKDF (reference sequence). This clonotype was observed a few times. The antigen is not known. The source is a man aged 45 to 75 who received an inactivated influenza vaccine. Sample: PBMCs from blood, taken roughly 24 months after vaccination. The chain uses TRBV15 and TRBJ1-6, with TRBD1 matching over 8 bases. CDR3 DNA sequence: TGTGCCACCGGGTTGGGTTTTATGACAGGGGTTTCACCCCTCCACTTT. This codes for CATGLGFMTGVSPLHF.